The sequence of this TCR beta chain was determined in a study of Ad26.COV2.S vaccination and SARS-CoV-2 variants. Described treatment: about 20 received Ad26.COV2.S at low or high dose, single or two shots; a few received placebo; per-sample allocation not given. The study sampled participants on day 63 after the first vaccine or placebo injection. Germline CDR1 reads MNHNS; CDR2 reads SASEGT. There are 14 residues in the CDR3. About this clone itself: One junction end does not reproduce the germline sequence, and a read error may be involved.

Repertoires were generated with immunoSEQ multiplex PCR, while TCRdb's copy carries only in-frame clones and drops some. The table lists about 320,000 clones, around four fifths of them singletons, with 2.1% in the top ten. The chain joins TRBV6-1 to TRBJ2-3, with D unresolved. Sequenced material: peripheral blood, taken in a trial of Ad26.COV2.S vaccine versus placebo. The TCR originated in a person between 18 and 60 years old who received the Ad26.COV2.S COVID-19 vaccine or a placebo. This CDR3 is CASRELTAHDTQYF. The CDR3 DNA follows: TGTGCCAGCCGTGAATTGACGGCACACGATACGCAGTATTTT.